Listed below are T cell receptor beta chains from one sample, sequenced in a study of technical replicates of blood from a few donors. TCRdb keeps only in-frame clones here, not all; method: immunoSEQ multiplex PCR. The sample has fewer than 100,000 clones, approximately 94% seen once; the top ten hold less than 0.35%. The sequencing input was T cells isolated from PBMCs. The receptors here all came from a human donor in good health. Both conserved end residues are part of each CDR3. D genes are given only for firm matches. Some rows mark clone size as missing; the rest say once, few, many or name a class of expanded clone.

CDR3 DNA: TGCAGCGTTCATAAGAGGATTGGGACAGATACGCAGTATTTT
CDR3 protein: CSVHKRIGTDTQYF
D gene: .
clone size: .
V gene: TRBV29-1
J gene: TRBJ2-3

CDR3 DNA: TGCGCCAGCAGCCAAGAAGGACAGGGTGATATCTACGAGCAGTACTTC
CDR3 protein: CASSQEGQGDIYEQYF
D gene: TRBD1
clone size: .
V gene: TRBV4-3
J gene: TRBJ2-7

CDR3 DNA: TGTGCCAGCAACATCAATAACCTTTATGGCTACACCTTC
CDR3 protein: CASNINNLYGYTF
D gene: .
clone size: .
V gene: TRBV6-1
J gene: TRBJ1-2

CDR3 DNA: TGTGCCAGCAGCTTAGACAGGGAGAAAGGCTATGGCTACACCTTC
CDR3 protein: CASSLDREKGYGYTF
D gene: TRBD1
clone size: .
V gene: TRBV5-4
J gene: TRBJ1-2

CDR3 DNA: TGTGCCAGCAGTGAAGCAGCTTCTCCAGGACTAGCGATAAACATTCAGTACTTC
CDR3 protein: CASSEAASPGLAINIQYF
D gene: TRBD2
clone size: .
V gene: TRBV25-1
J gene: TRBJ2-4

CDR3 DNA: TGCGCCAGCAGCTCTTCTCCGGGACAGGTAGCTTTCTTT
CDR3 protein: CASSSSPGQVAFF
D gene: TRBD1
clone size: .
V gene: TRBV5-1
J gene: TRBJ1-1

CDR3 DNA: TGCAGCGTTGAAGTCGGGTGGGAGCAGTACTTC
CDR3 protein: CSVEVGWEQYF
D gene: .
clone size: .
V gene: TRBV29-1
J gene: TRBJ2-7

CDR3 DNA: TGTGCCAGCAGCGCAGGCAGCGGGACCTACGAGCAGTACTTC
CDR3 protein: CASSAGSGTYEQYF
D gene: TRBD2
clone size: .
V gene: TRBV7-8
J gene: TRBJ2-7

CDR3 DNA: TGTGCCAGCAGGGAGGGACTAACTTCCTACAATGAGCAGTTCTTC
CDR3 protein: CASREGLTSYNEQFF
D gene: TRBD2
clone size: .
V gene: TRBV2
J gene: TRBJ2-1

CDR3 DNA: TGTGCCAGTAGTACTGACAGGAACGAGCAGTACTTC
CDR3 protein: CASSTDRNEQYF
D gene: .
clone size: .
V gene: TRBV19
J gene: TRBJ2-7

CDR3 DNA: TGTGCCACCAGCAGAGAGAGTTACACTGAAGCTTTCTTT
CDR3 protein: CATSRESYTEAFF
D gene: .
clone size: once
V gene: TRBV15
J gene: TRBJ1-1

CDR3 DNA: TGTGCCAGCAGCGTAAACCCTAGCGGGAGGGCCCTCACCGGGGAGCTGTTTTTT
CDR3 protein: CASSVNPSGRALTGELFF
D gene: TRBD2
clone size: .
V gene: TRBV9
J gene: TRBJ2-2

CDR3 DNA: TGCGCCAGCAGCTGGTCGGGGGTCGGGTCTACTGGCGAGCAGTACTTC
CDR3 protein: CASSWSGVGSTGEQYF
D gene: .
clone size: .
V gene: TRBV5-1
J gene: TRBJ2-7

CDR3 DNA: TGTGCCAGCAGTTCAGGTCCTGAGCCCCAGCATTTT
CDR3 protein: CASSSGPEPQHF
D gene: .
clone size: .
V gene: TRBV2
J gene: TRBJ1-5

CDR3 DNA: TGTGCCAGCAGTGAAGCGGGGACAGGGGGCTACGAGCAGTACTTC
CDR3 protein: CASSEAGTGGYEQYF
D gene: TRBD1
clone size: .
V gene: TRBV6-1
J gene: TRBJ2-7

CDR3 DNA: TGTGCCAGCAGGGGACAGTCTAATTCACCCCTCCACTTT
CDR3 protein: CASRGQSNSPLHF
D gene: TRBD1
clone size: .
V gene: TRBV6-1
J gene: TRBJ1-6

CDR3 DNA: TGTGCCAGCAGCTTACAAACACAGACAGGGACGGGGGGCTACACCTTC
CDR3 protein: CASSLQTQTGTGGYTF
D gene: TRBD1
clone size: .
V gene: TRBV7-9
J gene: TRBJ1-2

CDR3 DNA: TGTGCCAGCAGTGCCAGGGGGAGCGGTGAAAAACTGTTTTTT
CDR3 protein: CASSARGSGEKLFF
D gene: TRBD1
clone size: .
V gene: TRBV25-1
J gene: TRBJ1-4

CDR3 DNA: TGTGCCAGCAGCTCTAGCGGGAGCTACGAGCAGTACTTC
CDR3 protein: CASSSSGSYEQYF
D gene: TRBD2
clone size: .
V gene: TRBV28
J gene: TRBJ2-7

CDR3 DNA: TGTGCCAGTAAGACAGGGGAGACCCAGTACTTC
CDR3 protein: CASKTGETQYF
D gene: TRBD1
clone size: .
V gene: TRBV19
J gene: TRBJ2-5

CDR3 DNA: TGCGCCAGCACAATGGGGGAGGCACCACTAGCGGTAGGTTACAATGAGCAGTTCTTC
CDR3 protein: CASTMGEAPLAVGYNEQFF
D gene: TRBD2
clone size: .
V gene: TRBV10-2
J gene: TRBJ2-1

CDR3 DNA: TGTGCCAGCACATTTCGACAGACGAACACCGGGGAGCTGTTTTTT
CDR3 protein: CASTFRQTNTGELFF
D gene: .
clone size: .
V gene: TRBV2
J gene: TRBJ2-2

CDR3 DNA: TGTGCCAGCAGACTAAACCACGAGCAGTACTTC
CDR3 protein: CASRLNHEQYF
D gene: .
clone size: .
V gene: TRBV13
J gene: TRBJ2-7

CDR3 DNA: TGTGCCAGCAGTTCTCAGGGAAGGGAGACCCAGTACTTC
CDR3 protein: CASSSQGRETQYF
D gene: .
clone size: .
V gene: TRBV27
J gene: TRBJ2-5

CDR3 DNA: TGTGCCAGCAGCCCGTTTACGGGATGGGCGTCAGAGACCCAGTACTTC
CDR3 protein: CASSPFTGWASETQYF
D gene: .
clone size: .
V gene: TRBV5-4
J gene: TRBJ2-5

CDR3 DNA: TGTGCCTGGAGGGGTGGCGGGACCTCTTACTACAATGAGCAGTTCTTC
CDR3 protein: CAWRGGGTSYYNEQFF
D gene: .
clone size: .
V gene: TRBV30
J gene: TRBJ2-1

CDR3 DNA: TGTGCCAGCAGTTCCCAGGGGCCTAATGAAAAACTGTTTTTT
CDR3 protein: CASSSQGPNEKLFF
D gene: .
clone size: .
V gene: TRBV6-6
J gene: TRBJ1-4

CDR3 DNA: TGTGCCAGCAGCTTAGATAGAGTCAATGAGCAGTTCTTC
CDR3 protein: CASSLDRVNEQFF
D gene: .
clone size: .
V gene: TRBV11-2
J gene: TRBJ2-1

CDR3 DNA: TGTGCCAGCAGCCCTCAGGGGGCGGGAGATACGCAGTATTTT
CDR3 protein: CASSPQGAGDTQYF
D gene: TRBD1
clone size: .
V gene: TRBV14
J gene: TRBJ2-3